Here is one TCR beta chain with its context. Its specificity is not known. This sample stems from a study of shared clonotypes between healthy human individuals. Sequenced by immunoSEQ multiplex PCR; TCRdb stores in-frame clones only, minus some. The table lists about 1.5 million clones, approximately 98% of them singletons. The study, taken as a whole, reports: It was observed that roughly 5.1% of naive CD4 clonotypes were shared across a handful of donors. Naive subsets generally had larger estimated richness than memory subsets. Lower generation probabilities were found for non-shared clonotypes than for those shared by all four donors.

The J segment lost 11 bases and the V segment lost 10 bases, leaving 10 bases of the junction unmatched. Germline loops: CDR1 MNHNS, CDR2 SASEGT. This CDR3 comprises 11 residues. What was sequenced was naive CD4+ T cells sorted from blood. Described subset: CD45RA+ positively selected. The gene calls are TRBV6-1 and TRBJ1-2; 7 bases are shared with TRBD1. The receptor was derived from a man in his thirties or forties in good health. The CDR3 DNA follows: TGTGCCACCGCACGACAGGGATCTTACACCTTC. Amino acid sequence: CATARQGSYTF.